The next 32 T cell receptor beta chains were all read from a single sample in a study of identical twins. One entry per CDR3 protein results from TCRdb running MiXCR on the 5' RACE reads. The sample carries 1.5 million to 2 million distinct CDR3 sequences, about 32% recorded once. What was sequenced was cord blood. All receptors come from a newborn girl in good health.

This clonotype has only a few counts. This chain joins TRBV6-1 and TRBJ2-7; TRBD2 agrees at 7 bases. The length of the CDR3 is 14 residues. CDR1 and CDR2 (germline): MNHNS, SASEGT. V lost 4 bases, J lost 1 base, and 4 bases stayed unmatched. The CDR3 bases are TGTGCCAGCAGTGGGGAGCGGGAATCCTACGAGCAGTACTTC. The encoded protein is CASSGERESYEQYF.

This clonotype was seen only a few times. The rearrangement links TRBV20-1 to TRBJ2-5, with 12 bases that match TRBD2. V gave up 4 bases and J gave up 2 bases; unmatched junction bases: 5. Germline CDR1 DFQATT, CDR2 SNEGSKA (reference sequence). The CDR3 spans 15 residues. The CDR3 here is CSAIPGTSGQETQYF. The CDR3 DNA reads TGCAGTGCTATCCCTGGGACTAGCGGGCAAGAGACCCAGTACTTC.

This clonotype was picked up a small number of times. This rearrangement joins TRBV10-3 to TRBJ2-7; 10 nucleotides align to TRBD2. This CDR3 spans 12 amino acids. Germline V gene data show CDR1 as ENHRY and CDR2 as SYGVKD. V was clipped by 6 bases and J by 4 bases; unmatched bases: 0. The CDR3 reads CAIRTSGYEQYF. The CDR3 bases are TGTGCCATCAGGACTAGCGGGTACGAGCAGTACTTC.

This clonotype came up a few times. The chain carries TRBV6-6 and TRBJ2-3; D is unclear. Germline V lookup: CDR1 MNHNY, CDR2 SVGAGI (reference sequence). This CDR3 comprises 17 residues. V was pared by 0 bases and J by 4 bases, with 17 bases between. The CDR3 DNA sequence: TGTGCCAGCAGTTACTCGACACTGCGGACCAGCGCAGATACGCAGTATTTT. It is translated as CASSYSTLRTSADTQYF.

This clonotype has just a few counts. The chain couples TRBV5-1 to TRBJ1-1; D gene uncertain. Trimming took off 0 bases at V and 4 bases at J, with 10 bases between the two ends. Per the germline V gene, CDR1 is SGHRS and CDR2 is YFSETQ. The CDR3 extends over 14 amino acids. For the CDR3, the DNA is TGCGCCAGCAGCTTGGCCGGGCAGCTCACTGAAGCTTTCTTT. Protein product: CASSLAGQLTEAFF.

The rearrangement uses TRBV6-5 and TRBJ2-5, with D perhaps TRBD1 (6 bases). From germline, CDR1 is MNHEY and CDR2 SVGAGI. V shed 4 bases and J shed 11 bases, with 11 bases lying between them. The CDR3 spans 11 residues. The CDR3 spells CASSSPGDQYF. CDR3 coding DNA: TGTGCCAGCAGTTCGCCAGGGGATCAGTACTTC.

This clonotype was counted many times. This chain uses TRBV28 with TRBJ2-7; D is possibly TRBD1 (6 bases). Between the trimmed V and J ends, which lost 5 bases and 1 base, there was a span of 12 bases. CDR3 length: 14 residues. Germline V gene sequence: CDR1 MDHEN, CDR2 SYDVKM. In DNA, the CDR3 is TGTGCCAGCAGTCCCAGGGGTGCATCCTACGAGCAGTACTTC. It specifies CASSPRGASYEQYF.

This clonotype was seen repeatedly, ten times or more. The chain employs TRBV7-2 and TRBJ1-2; D not resolved. The V and J ends lost 6 bases and 0 bases respectively, with 8 bases between them. The CDR3 runs 13 residues. Per the germline V gene, CDR1 is SGHTA and CDR2 is FQGNSA. The CDR3 bases are TGTGCCAGCAGTTTGGCTTCTAACTATGGCTACACCTTC. Encoded protein: CASSLASNYGYTF.

In its sample, this clonotype was seen a few times. The V gene is TRBV12-3 or TRBV12-4, the J gene TRBJ2-7, with D perhaps matching TRBD1 or TRBD2 (5 bases each). The CDR3 covers 15 residues. The V end lost 5 bases, the J end lost 0 bases, and 14 bases lay between the germline ends. CDR3 loop: CASSRGPDYSYEQYF. In DNA, the CDR3 is TGTGCCAGCAGTAGGGGACCCGACTACTCCTACGAGCAGTACTTC.

J is TRBJ2-5 and V is TRBV12-3 or TRBV12-4, with D perhaps matching TRBD1 or TRBD2 (5 bases each). The V and J ends lost 8 bases and 11 bases respectively, with 30 bases between them. CDR3 length: 16 residues. The DNA for the CDR3 is TGTGCCAGCGTGGGGCAGGGACGACTTAACTACAATGAGCAGTACTTC. Protein: CASVGQGRLNYNEQYF.

V gene TRBV6-7 combines with J gene TRBJ1-1, with TRBD1 identical over 10 bases. TRBV6-7 is reported as an ORF; its role is uncertain. The junction had 10 bases not matched to a gene; V was cut back by 2 bases and J by 4 bases. The CDR3 is 17 amino acids. The CDR3: CASSYAPGTGESTEAFF. The CDR3 coding sequence is TGTGCCAGCAGTTACGCCCCAGGGACAGGGGAGAGCACTGAAGCTTTCTTT.

The chain is built from TRBV6-6 and TRBJ1-4, with TRBD1 as a possible D gene (6 bases). The length of the CDR3 is 15 residues. Germline CDR1 and CDR2: MNHNY and SVGAGI (reference sequence). V was pared by 8 bases and J by 4 bases, with 17 bases between. The DNA for the CDR3 is TGTGCCAGCTCCTACGGGGGGGGCGGTAATGAAAAACTGTTTTTT. Protein sequence: CASSYGGGGNEKLFF.

This rearrangement joins TRBV30 to TRBJ1-2; D is undetermined. Between the trimmed V and J ends, which lost 1 base and 2 bases, there was a span of 2 bases. The CDR3 loop spans 11 amino acids. Germline V gene data show CDR1 as GTSNPN and CDR2 as SVGIG (reference sequence). The CDR3 region has the DNA TGTGCCTGGAGTGAAAACTATGGCTACACCTTC. Its protein product is CAWSENYGYTF.

The chain employs TRBV20-1 and TRBJ2-7; TRBD2 agrees at 13 bases. This CDR3 is built from 14 residues. The germline CDR1 and CDR2 sequences are DFQATT and SNEGSKA (reference sequence). J was trimmed by 7 bases and V by 4 bases; bases with no gene match: 7. The CDR3 here is CSAKGTSGVWEQYF. The CDR3 DNA is TGCAGTGCTAAAGGGACTAGCGGGGTCTGGGAGCAGTACTTC.

This clonotype was counted many times. This CDR3 is CASSLAGIRTYEQYF. The DNA for the CDR3 is TGCGCCAGCAGCTTGGCAGGTATCAGGACCTACGAGCAGTACTTC. The genes are TRBV5-1 and TRBJ2-7; the D is unclear. Germline loops: CDR1 SGHRS, CDR2 YFSETQ. V lost 0 bases and J 2 bases, leaving 12 bases between the germline ends. The CDR3 covers 15 residues.

Regarding this clonotype: One end of the junction varies from germline; a read error may be responsible. The chain joins TRBV12-3 or TRBV12-4 to TRBJ1-1, with unresolved D. The CDR3 totals 15 residues. The CDR3 DNA is TGTGCCGGCAGTCGCCGGGAAGTCTCGAACACTGAAGCTTTCTTT. Amino acids: CAGSRREVSNTEAFF.

This chain joins TRBV20-1 and TRBJ2-3; D unresolved. With 0 bases removed from V and 0 bases from J, the gap between germline ends came to 4 bases. Germline V lookup: CDR1 DFQATT, CDR2 SNEGSKA (reference sequence). The CDR3 length is 13 residues. The DNA for the CDR3 is TGCAGTGCTAGAGATTGGAGCACAGATACGCAGTATTTT. This gives the protein CSARDWSTDTQYF.

Regarding this clonotype: Given a much more abundant clone one base away, this may be a read error. This sequence joins TRBV5-1 and TRBJ2-7; D may correspond to TRBD1 or TRBD2 (5 bases each). The V gene's germline CDR1 is SGHRS and CDR2 YFSETQ. The CDR3 loop spans 13 amino acids. The V end was cut by 5 bases, the J end by 5 bases, with 14 bases between. The CDR3 here is CASRETEGHEQYF. As DNA, the CDR3 is TGCGCCAGCAGAGAGACAGAGGGCCACGAGCAGTACTTC.

This clonotype was detected a few times. The CDR3 nucleotides are TGCAGTGCCACCCGGGGGCCGGGTGGCACAGATACGCAGTATTTT. Its protein product is CSATRGPGGTDTQYF. The gene calls are TRBV20-1 and TRBJ2-3; D tentatively fits TRBD1 or TRBD2 (6 bases each). The V gene lost 6 bases and the J gene lost 1 base, with 17 bases spanning the gap. From germline, CDR1 is DFQATT and CDR2 SNEGSKA (reference sequence). The CDR3 has 15 residues.

This clonotype was detected a few times. CDR3 coding DNA: TGTGCCAGCAGTGAAGCGCAGGAAAGAGGGGGAGGCTACACCTTC. Translated, it gives CASSEAQERGGGYTF. The chain joins TRBV6-1 to TRBJ1-2; possibly TRBD1 for D (6 bases). This CDR3 contains 15 residues. Germline V lookup: CDR1 MNHNS, CDR2 SASEGT. V gave up 0 bases and J gave up 8 bases, with 16 bases separating them.

This clonotype was seen only a few times. This chain connects TRBV20-1 to TRBJ2-3; 7 nucleotides match TRBD2. Per the germline V gene, CDR1 is DFQATT and CDR2 is SNEGSKA (reference sequence). The CDR3 sequence is 14 residues long. V dropped 3 bases and J dropped 4; count of bases not matched to a gene: 7. The CDR3 here is CSARLAGAADTQYF. The CDR3 region has the DNA TGCAGTGCTAGGCTGGCGGGAGCGGCAGATACGCAGTATTTT.

This chain connects TRBV20-1 to TRBJ2-1, with unresolved D. V lost 0 bases and J lost 3, with 9 bases in between. The V gene's germline CDR1 is DFQATT and CDR2 SNEGSKA (reference sequence). The CDR3 consists of 14 residues. CDR3 nucleotides: TGCAGTGCTAGAGATCCTGGACGCTACAATGAGCAGTTCTTC. It specifies CSARDPGRYNEQFF.

The chain combines TRBV9 with TRBJ1-2; D is ambiguous. The CDR3 has 14 residues. Germline V gene sequence: CDR1 SGDLS, CDR2 YYNGEE. Trimming shortened V by 1 base and J by 4 bases, and 11 bases separated the two germline ends. CDR3 nucleotides: TGTGCCAGCAGCGTAACCGCGACACCCTATGGCTACACCTTC. Translated, it gives CASSVTATPYGYTF.

This clonotype was observed a handful of times. The V gene is TRBV20-1, the J gene TRBJ2-7, with D perhaps TRBD1 or TRBD2 (5 bases each). V was trimmed by 3 bases and J by 3 bases, leaving 18 bases between them. The CDR3 extends over 15 amino acids. Germline V CDR1 and CDR2: DFQATT, SNEGSKA (reference sequence). The CDR3 DNA sequence: TGCAGTGCTAGCCTCGAGTGGGGACCAATCTACGAGCAGTACTTC. It yields the protein CSASLEWGPIYEQYF.

The gene calls are TRBV9 and TRBJ2-5; no clear D. The CDR3 loop spans 13 amino acids. V lost 4 bases and J 11 bases, leaving 18 bases between the germline ends. Looked up from germline, CDR1 is SGDLS and CDR2 is YYNGEE. DNA of the CDR3: TGTGCCAGCAGCTACCCCGCAAGTAATGAGCAGTACTTC. Residues: CASSYPASNEQYF.

In nucleotides, the CDR3 is TGCAGTGCGGAGTGGGGTCGAGGCTACGAGCAGTACTTC. Its translation is CSAEWGRGYEQYF. The chain has TRBV20-1 and TRBJ2-7; D is unresolved. Germline lookup yields CDR1 DFQATT and CDR2 SNEGSKA (reference sequence). The CDR3 is 13 residues long. V was pared by 6 bases and J by 3 bases, with 15 bases between.

Points on this clonotype: A much bigger clone sits one base away, suggesting this may be a read error. V usage is TRBV13 and J usage is TRBJ2-1; TRBD2 agrees at 7 bases. This CDR3 is 15 amino acids long. Germline assignment: CDR1 PRHDT and CDR2 FYEKMQ (reference sequence). V was clipped by 4 bases and J by 4 bases; unmatched bases: 7. This CDR3 reads CASSSASGLYNEQFF. The CDR3 DNA reads TGTGCCAGCAGCTCAGCTAGCGGATTATACAATGAGCAGTTCTTC.

This clonotype has only one observation. J is TRBJ2-1 and V is TRBV5-4, with 8 positions matching TRBD1. Per the germline V gene, CDR1 is SGHNT and CDR2 is YYREEE (reference sequence). The length of the CDR3 is 17 residues. V lost 5 bases, J lost 2 bases, and 12 bases stayed unmatched. The CDR3 DNA sequence: TGTGCCAGCAGTCGGCCCGGACAGGGAATAACCTACAATGAGCAGTTCTTC. Protein product: CASSRPGQGITYNEQFF.

The gene calls are TRBV28 and TRBJ2-7, with 7 bases matching TRBD1. The V gene end was trimmed by 5 bases and the J gene end by 5 bases; junction bases not matched to a gene: 6. Germline V gene lookup returns CDR1 MDHEN and CDR2 SYDVKM. The CDR3 is 13 residues long. CDR3 DNA: TGTGCCAGCAGTCACAGGGGTCACGACGAGCAGTACTTC. It encodes CASSHRGHDEQYF. The whole variable domain, remainder taken from reference TRBV28 and TRBJ2-7, is DVKVTQSSRYLVKRTGEKVFLECVQDMDHENMFWYRQDPGLGLRLIYFSYDVKMKEKGDIPEGYSVSREKKERFSLILESASTNQTSMYLCASSHRGHDEQYFGPGTRLTVT.

This clonotype was detected only a few times. CDR3 sequence reads: CSARDLLEGRTEAFF. For the CDR3, the DNA is TGCAGTGCTAGAGATTTATTGGAGGGAAGGACTGAAGCTTTCTTT. V is TRBV20-1 and J is TRBJ1-1; D gene unclear. V was clipped by 0 bases and J by 5 bases, with 16 bases between them. The CDR3 totals 15 residues. The germline gives CDR1 DFQATT, CDR2 SNEGSKA (reference sequence).

This clonotype was seen only a few times. This rearrangement joins TRBV9 to TRBJ1-3, with 7 bases lining up with TRBD1. CDR1 SGDLS and CDR2 YYNGEE come from the germline V gene. The CDR3 has 14 amino acids. V gave up 7 bases and J gave up 0 bases; unmatched junction bases: 4. CDR3 coding DNA: TGTGCCAGCGGAGGGGGCAGCTCTGGAAACACCATATATTTT. Protein product: CASGGGSSGNTIYF.

This clonotype was detected a few times. The rearrangement uses TRBV12-3 or TRBV12-4 and TRBJ1-6; a weak D match, TRBD1 (6 bases). CDR3 length: 14 amino acids. V dropped 5 bases and J dropped 6 bases, with 11 bases sitting between them. The CDR3 DNA reads as TGTGCCAGCAGTAAACAGGGCCCTAATTCACCCCTCCACTTT. Its translation: CASSKQGPNSPLHF.